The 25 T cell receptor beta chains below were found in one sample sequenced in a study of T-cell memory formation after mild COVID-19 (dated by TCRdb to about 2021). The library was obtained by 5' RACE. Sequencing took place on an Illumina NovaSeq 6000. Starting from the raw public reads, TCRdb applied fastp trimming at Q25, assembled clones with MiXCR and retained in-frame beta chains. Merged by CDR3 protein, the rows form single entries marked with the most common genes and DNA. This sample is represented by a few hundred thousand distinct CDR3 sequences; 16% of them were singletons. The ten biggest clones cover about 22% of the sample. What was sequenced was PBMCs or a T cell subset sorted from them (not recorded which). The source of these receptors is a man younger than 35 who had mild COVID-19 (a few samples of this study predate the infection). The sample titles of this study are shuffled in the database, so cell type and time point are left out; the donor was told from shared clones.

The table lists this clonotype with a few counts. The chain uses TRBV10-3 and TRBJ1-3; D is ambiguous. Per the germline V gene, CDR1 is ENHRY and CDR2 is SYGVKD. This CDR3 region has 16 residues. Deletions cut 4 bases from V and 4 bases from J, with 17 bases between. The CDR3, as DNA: TGTGCCATCAGTGGGTCCGGAGCAGCGAGGGGAAACACCATATATTTT. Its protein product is CAISGSGAARGNTIYF.

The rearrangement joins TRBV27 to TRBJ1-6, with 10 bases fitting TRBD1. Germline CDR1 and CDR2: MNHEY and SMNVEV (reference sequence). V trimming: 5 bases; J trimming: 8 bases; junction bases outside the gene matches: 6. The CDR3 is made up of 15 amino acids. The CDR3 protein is CASSGPGQGYSPLHF. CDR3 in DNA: TGTGCCAGCAGTGGACCGGGACAGGGGTATTCACCCCTCCACTTT.

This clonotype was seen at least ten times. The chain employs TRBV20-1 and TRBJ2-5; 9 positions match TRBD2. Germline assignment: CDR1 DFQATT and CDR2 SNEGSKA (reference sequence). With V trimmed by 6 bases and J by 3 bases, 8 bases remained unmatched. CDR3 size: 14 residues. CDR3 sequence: CSASHLAGKETQYF. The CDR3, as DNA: TGCAGTGCCTCTCACCTAGCGGGGAAAGAGACCCAGTACTTC.

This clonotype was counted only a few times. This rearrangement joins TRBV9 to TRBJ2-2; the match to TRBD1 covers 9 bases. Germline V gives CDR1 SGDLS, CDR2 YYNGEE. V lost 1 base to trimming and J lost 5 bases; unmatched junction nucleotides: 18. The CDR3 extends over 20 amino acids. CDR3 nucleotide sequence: TGTGCCAGCAGCGTAATCTGGCCCACAGGGGGCTCTCGGGGGACCGGGGAGCTGTTTTTT. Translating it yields CASSVIWPTGGSRGTGELFF. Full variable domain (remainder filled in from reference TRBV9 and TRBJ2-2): DSGVTQTPKHLITATGQRVTLRCSPRSGDLSVYWYQQSLDQGLQFLIQYYNGEERAKGNILERFSAQQFPDLHSELNLSSLELGDSALYFCASSVIWPTGGSRGTGELFFGEGSRLTVL.

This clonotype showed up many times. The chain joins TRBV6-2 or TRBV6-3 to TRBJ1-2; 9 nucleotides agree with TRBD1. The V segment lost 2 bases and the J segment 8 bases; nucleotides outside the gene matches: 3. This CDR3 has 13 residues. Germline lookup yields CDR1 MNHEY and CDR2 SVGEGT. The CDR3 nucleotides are TGTGCCAGCAGTTACCGGACAGGGGAAGGCTACACCTTC. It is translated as CASSYRTGEGYTF.

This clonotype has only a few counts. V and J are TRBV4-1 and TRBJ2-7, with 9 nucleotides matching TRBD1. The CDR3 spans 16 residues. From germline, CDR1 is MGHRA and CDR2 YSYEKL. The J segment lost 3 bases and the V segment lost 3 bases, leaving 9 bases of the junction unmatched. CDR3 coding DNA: TGCGCCAGCAGCCAGGGGGAGGGGACAGGGTACTACGAGCAGTACTTC. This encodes CASSQGEGTGYYEQYF.

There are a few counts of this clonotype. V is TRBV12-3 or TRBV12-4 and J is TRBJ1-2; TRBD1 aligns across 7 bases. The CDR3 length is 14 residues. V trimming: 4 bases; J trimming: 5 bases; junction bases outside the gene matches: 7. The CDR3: CASSSMTGSYGYTF. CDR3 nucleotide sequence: TGTGCCAGCAGTTCCATGACAGGGAGTTATGGCTACACCTTC.

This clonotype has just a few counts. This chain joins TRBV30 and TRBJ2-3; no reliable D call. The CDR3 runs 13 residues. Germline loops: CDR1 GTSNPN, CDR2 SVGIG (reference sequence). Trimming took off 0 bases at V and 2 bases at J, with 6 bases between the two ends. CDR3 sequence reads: CAWSVLFTDTQYF. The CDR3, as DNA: TGTGCCTGGAGTGTTCTATTCACAGATACGCAGTATTTT.

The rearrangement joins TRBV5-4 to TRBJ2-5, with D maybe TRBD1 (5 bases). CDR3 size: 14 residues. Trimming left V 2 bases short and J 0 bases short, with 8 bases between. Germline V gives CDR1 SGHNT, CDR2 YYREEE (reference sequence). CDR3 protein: CASSLTGNQETQYF. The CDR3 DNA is TGTGCCAGCAGCTTAACAGGAAACCAAGAGACCCAGTACTTC.

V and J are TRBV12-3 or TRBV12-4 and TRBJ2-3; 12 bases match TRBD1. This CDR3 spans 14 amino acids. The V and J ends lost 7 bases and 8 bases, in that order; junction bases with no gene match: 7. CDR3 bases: TGTGCCAGCACCCCGGGACAGGGGGCTGGTACGCAGTATTTT. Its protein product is CASTPGQGAGTQYF.

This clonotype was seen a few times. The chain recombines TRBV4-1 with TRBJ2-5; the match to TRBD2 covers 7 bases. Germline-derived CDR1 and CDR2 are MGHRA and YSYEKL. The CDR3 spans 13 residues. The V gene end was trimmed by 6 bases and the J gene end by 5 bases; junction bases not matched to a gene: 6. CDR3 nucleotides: TGCGCCAGCAGGCCAGCGGGACTGGAGACCCAGTACTTC. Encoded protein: CASRPAGLETQYF.

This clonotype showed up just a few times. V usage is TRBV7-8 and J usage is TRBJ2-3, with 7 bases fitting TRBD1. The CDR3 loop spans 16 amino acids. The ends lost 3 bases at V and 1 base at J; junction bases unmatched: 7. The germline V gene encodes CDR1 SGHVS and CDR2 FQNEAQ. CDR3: CASSFRTGTGTDTQYF. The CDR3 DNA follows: TGTGCCAGCAGCTTTCGAACCGGGACAGGCACAGATACGCAGTATTTT.

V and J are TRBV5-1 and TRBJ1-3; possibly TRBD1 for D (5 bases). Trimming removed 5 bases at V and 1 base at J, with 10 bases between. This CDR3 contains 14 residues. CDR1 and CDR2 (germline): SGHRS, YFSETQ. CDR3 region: CASRGAVSGNTIYF. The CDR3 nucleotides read TGCGCCAGCAGAGGGGCAGTTTCTGGAAACACCATATATTTT.

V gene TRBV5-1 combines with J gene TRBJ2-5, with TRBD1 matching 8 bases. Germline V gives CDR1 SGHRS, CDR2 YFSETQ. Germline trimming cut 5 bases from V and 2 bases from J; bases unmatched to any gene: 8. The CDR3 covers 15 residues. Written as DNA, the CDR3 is TGCGCCAGCAGTGGAGGGGACAGGCAGCAAGAGACCCAGTACTTC. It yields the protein CASSGGDRQQETQYF. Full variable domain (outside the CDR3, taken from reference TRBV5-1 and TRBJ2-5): KAGVTQTPRYLIKTRGQQVTLSCSPISGHRSVSWYQQTPGQGLQFLFEYFSETQRNKGNFPGRFSGRQFSNSRSEMNVSTLELGDSALYLCASSGGDRQQETQYFGPGTRLLVL.

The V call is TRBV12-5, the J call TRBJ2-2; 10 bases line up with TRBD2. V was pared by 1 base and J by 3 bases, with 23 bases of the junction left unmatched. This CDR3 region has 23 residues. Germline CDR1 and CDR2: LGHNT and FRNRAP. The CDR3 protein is CASGLAHLRTGFLAGADTGELFF. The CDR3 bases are TGTGCTAGTGGTTTGGCACACCTCCGGACAGGTTTTCTAGCGGGGGCGGACACCGGGGAGCTGTTTTTT.

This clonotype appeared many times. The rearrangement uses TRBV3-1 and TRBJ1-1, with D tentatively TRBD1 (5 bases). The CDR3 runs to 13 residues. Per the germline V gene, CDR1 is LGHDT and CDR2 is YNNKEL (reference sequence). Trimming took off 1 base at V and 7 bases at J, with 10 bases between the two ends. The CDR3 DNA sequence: TGTGCCAGCAGCCAAGTAGGGGTCTTTGAAGCTTTCTTT. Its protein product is CASSQVGVFEAFF.

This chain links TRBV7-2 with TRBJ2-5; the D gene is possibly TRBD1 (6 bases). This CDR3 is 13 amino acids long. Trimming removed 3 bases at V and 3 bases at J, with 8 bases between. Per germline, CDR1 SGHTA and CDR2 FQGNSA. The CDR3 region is CASSFDRKETQYF. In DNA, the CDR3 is TGTGCCAGCAGCTTCGACAGGAAAGAGACCCAGTACTTC. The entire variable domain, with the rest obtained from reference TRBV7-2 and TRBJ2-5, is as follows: GAGVSQSPSNKVTEKGKDVELRCDPISGHTALYWYRQSLGQGLEFLIYFQGNSAPDKSGLPSDRFSAERTGGSVSTLTIQRTQQEDSAVYLCASSFDRKETQYFGPGTRLLVL.

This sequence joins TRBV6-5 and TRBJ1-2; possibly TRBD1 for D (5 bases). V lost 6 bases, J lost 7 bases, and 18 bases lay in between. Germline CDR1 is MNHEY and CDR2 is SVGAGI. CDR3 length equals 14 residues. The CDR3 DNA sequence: TGTGCCAGCAGGTACATCCCCGGGGGGGGTGGCTACACCTTC. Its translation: CASRYIPGGGGYTF.

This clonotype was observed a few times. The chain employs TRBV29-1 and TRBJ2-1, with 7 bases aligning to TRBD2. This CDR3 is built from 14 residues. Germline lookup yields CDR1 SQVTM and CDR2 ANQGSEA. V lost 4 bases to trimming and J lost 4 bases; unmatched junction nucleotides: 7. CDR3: CSVVSGDQYNEQFF. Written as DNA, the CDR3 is TGCAGCGTTGTCAGCGGGGACCAATACAATGAGCAGTTCTTC.

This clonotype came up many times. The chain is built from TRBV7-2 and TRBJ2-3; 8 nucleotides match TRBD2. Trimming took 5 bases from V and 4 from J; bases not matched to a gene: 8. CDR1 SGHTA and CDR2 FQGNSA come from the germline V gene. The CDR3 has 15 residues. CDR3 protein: CASSVLYGGADTQYF. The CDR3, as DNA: TGTGCCAGCAGCGTACTCTACGGGGGGGCAGATACGCAGTATTTT.

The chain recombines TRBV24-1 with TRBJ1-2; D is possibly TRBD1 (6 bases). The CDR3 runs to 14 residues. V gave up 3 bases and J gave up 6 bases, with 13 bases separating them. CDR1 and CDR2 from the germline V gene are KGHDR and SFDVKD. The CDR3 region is CATSDPGGLNGYTF. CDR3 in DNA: TGTGCCACCAGTGATCCGGGGGGCCTAAATGGCTACACCTTC.

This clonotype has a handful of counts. The CDR3, as DNA: TGTGCCAGCAGCTTCCGGGCCAATAGGAACACCGGGGAGCTGTTTTTT. This sequence encodes CASSFRANRNTGELFF. V usage is TRBV7-9 and J usage is TRBJ2-2; D is unclear. Germline CDR1 is SEHNR and CDR2 is FQNEAQ (reference sequence). This CDR3 has 16 amino acids. V was clipped by 3 bases and J by 1 base, with 12 bases between them.

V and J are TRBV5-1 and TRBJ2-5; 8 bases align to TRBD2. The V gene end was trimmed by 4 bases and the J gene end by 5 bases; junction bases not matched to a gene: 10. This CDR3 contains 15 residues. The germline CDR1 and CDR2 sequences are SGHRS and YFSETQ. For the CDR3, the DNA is TGCGCCAGCAGCCCGTCACGCGGGGGGACGGAGACCCAGTACTTC. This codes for CASSPSRGGTETQYF.

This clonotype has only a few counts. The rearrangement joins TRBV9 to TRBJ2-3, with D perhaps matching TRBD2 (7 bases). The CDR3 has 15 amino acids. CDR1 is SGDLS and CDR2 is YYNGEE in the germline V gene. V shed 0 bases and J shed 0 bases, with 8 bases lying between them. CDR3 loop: CASSVEGGSTDTQYF. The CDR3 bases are TGTGCCAGCAGCGTAGAGGGGGGGAGCACAGATACGCAGTATTTT. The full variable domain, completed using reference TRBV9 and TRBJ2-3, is DSGVTQTPKHLITATGQRVTLRCSPRSGDLSVYWYQQSLDQGLQFLIQYYNGEERAKGNILERFSAQQFPDLHSELNLSSLELGDSALYFCASSVEGGSTDTQYFGPGTRLTVL.

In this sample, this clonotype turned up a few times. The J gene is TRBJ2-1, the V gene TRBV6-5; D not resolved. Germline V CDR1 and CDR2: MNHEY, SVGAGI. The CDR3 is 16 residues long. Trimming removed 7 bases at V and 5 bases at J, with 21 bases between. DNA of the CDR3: TGTGCCAGCAATCCCCGCCTCCCTGGTATAAACAATGAGCAGTTCTTC. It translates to CASNPRLPGINNEQFF.